This TCR beta chain was obtained from a study of identical twins. Findings of the study overall: Not following the same donors, the study drew its conclusions from cross-sectional statistical analysis. Out-of-frame alpha sequences shared by twins showed excess low generation probability.

TCRdb called the 5' RACE reads again in MiXCR, with one record for every CDR3 protein. The repertoire consists of 700,000 or so distinct CDR3 sequences, with less than 25% occurring once and the leading ten covering about 4.3%. Trimming took off 3 bases at V and 7 bases at J, with 19 bases between the two ends. The V gene's germline CDR1 is DFQATT and CDR2 SNEGSKA (reference sequence). This CDR3 spans 14 amino acids. At least ten counts were recorded for this clonotype. Its target is not known. The sample was also reused in another study, on T cells expressing NK-cell markers. That work adds: HCMV seropositivity marked seven of the eight sequenced donors; one was seronegative. Dominant NKG2C+ clonotypes in roughly 6 donors made up about 1.0-8% of CD8+ T cells.

The receptor was derived from a woman younger than 30 in good health. The material sequenced was PBMCs. This chain connects TRBV20-1 to TRBJ2-7; TRBD1 is a possible D gene (5 bases). CDR3 region: CSARNPGDSWEQYF. The CDR3 DNA follows: TGCAGTGCTAGGAATCCGGGTGACAGTTGGGAGCAGTACTTC.